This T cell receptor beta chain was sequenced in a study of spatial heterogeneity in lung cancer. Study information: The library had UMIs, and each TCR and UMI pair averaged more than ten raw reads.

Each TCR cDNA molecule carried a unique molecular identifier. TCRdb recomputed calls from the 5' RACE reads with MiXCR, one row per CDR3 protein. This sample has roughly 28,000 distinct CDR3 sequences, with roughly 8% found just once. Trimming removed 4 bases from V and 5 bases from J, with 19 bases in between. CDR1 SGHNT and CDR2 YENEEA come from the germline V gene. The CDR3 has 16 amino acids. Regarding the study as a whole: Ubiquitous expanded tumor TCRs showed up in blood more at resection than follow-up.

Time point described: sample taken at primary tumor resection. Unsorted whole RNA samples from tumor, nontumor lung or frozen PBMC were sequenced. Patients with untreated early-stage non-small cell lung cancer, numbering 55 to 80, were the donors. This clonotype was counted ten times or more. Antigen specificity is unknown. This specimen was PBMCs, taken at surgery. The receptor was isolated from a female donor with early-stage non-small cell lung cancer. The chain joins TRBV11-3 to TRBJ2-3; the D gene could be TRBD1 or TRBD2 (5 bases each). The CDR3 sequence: CASSSVWDGELDTQYF. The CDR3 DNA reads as TGTGCCAGCAGCTCCGTCTGGGACGGGGAATTAGATACGCAGTATTTT.